A single sample is the source of the 3 T cell receptor beta chains below, sequenced in a study of cytomegalovirus exposure and HLA in healthy donors. The PCR employed 60 Vbeta primers together with 13 Jbeta primers. Libraries were prepared by immunoSEQ multiplex PCR; TCRdb keeps only in-frame clonotypes and omits some of them. Altogether approximately 81,000 clones are present, approximately 88% being singletons, with the ten largest covering 2.4%. Input material: PBMCs. The origin of the receptors is a woman in her 50s in good health and CMV-seronegative.

This chain joins TRBV5-1 and TRBJ2-2; the D is unclear. Germline CDR1 is SGHRS and CDR2 is YFSETQ. V shed 4 bases and J shed 1 base, with 5 bases lying between them. The length of the CDR3 is 13 residues. CDR3 nucleotides: TGCGCCAGCAGCGACTGGAACACCGGGGAGCTGTTTTTT. Translation: CASSDWNTGELFF.

This chain links TRBV5-1 with TRBJ1-3, with D perhaps TRBD1 (5 bases). V lost 2 bases and J 2 bases, leaving 8 bases between the germline ends. The CDR3 sequence is 14 residues long. The germline gives CDR1 SGHRS, CDR2 YFSETQ. The CDR3 sequence is CASSFGGTGNTIYF. CDR3 nucleotides: TGCGCCAGCAGCTTTGGGGGGACTGGAAACACCATATATTTT.

This clone appeared a single time. The CDR3 loop is CASSFDRYSGANVLTF. CDR3 in DNA: TGCGCCAGCAGCTTTGACAGGTACTCTGGGGCCAACGTCCTGACTTTC. J is TRBJ2-6 and V is TRBV5-1, with D maybe TRBD1 (6 bases). The germline V gene encodes CDR1 SGHRS and CDR2 YFSETQ. This CDR3 region has 16 residues. The ends were cut back, 2 bases at V and 0 bases at J, with 9 bases in the middle. The complete variable domain, with remaining parts taken from reference TRBV5-1 and TRBJ2-6, reads KAGVTQTPRYLIKTRGQQVTLSCSPISGHRSVSWYQQTPGQGLQFLFEYFSETQRNKGNFPGRFSGRQFSNSRSEMNVSTLELGDSALYLCASSFDRYSGANVLTFGAGSRLTVL.